Presented here are 29 T cell receptor beta chains from one specimen sequenced in a study of control samples from healthy donors and cancer patients. TCRdb keeps only in-frame clones here, not all; method: immunoSEQ multiplex PCR. The table records some 120,000 clones, approximately 90% of them present only once. The specimen sequenced was blood. The origin of the receptors is a woman aged 65 to 85 in good health.

The V and J genes are TRBV7-9 and TRBJ1-1; D not resolved. Germline lookup yields CDR1 SEHNR and CDR2 FQNEAQ (reference sequence). The CDR3 sequence is 13 residues long. Deletions cut 6 bases from V and 1 base from J, with 9 bases between. The CDR3, as DNA: TGTGCCAGCAGGCGGCCGGGGAACACTGAAGCTTTCTTT. It yields the protein CASRRPGNTEAFF.

The chain recombines TRBV27 with TRBJ1-4; 10 bases line up with TRBD1. The CDR3 totals 15 residues. With V trimmed by 4 bases and J by 6 bases, 5 bases remained unmatched. CDR1 MNHEY and CDR2 SMNVEV come from the germline V gene (reference sequence). This CDR3 is CASSSPGTGDEKLFF. The DNA for the CDR3 is TGTGCCAGCAGTTCTCCCGGGACAGGGGATGAAAAACTGTTTTTT.

The chain recombines TRBV10-1 with TRBJ2-5; tentative D call: TRBD2 (6 bases). Trimming cost V 3 bases and J 7 bases, with 15 bases left between them. CDR1 and CDR2 (germline): WNHNN, SYGVQD (reference sequence). The CDR3 has 14 residues. The CDR3 DNA sequence: TGCGCCAGCAGTGACCCGGGGACTCCCGGGACCCAGTACTTC. Translating it yields CASSDPGTPGTQYF.

V gene TRBV10-2 combines with J gene TRBJ2-3, with D perhaps TRBD2 (6 bases). The V gene lost 7 bases and the J gene lost 6 bases, with 11 bases spanning the gap. Per the germline V gene, CDR1 is WSHSY and CDR2 is SAAADI. This CDR3 spans 12 amino acids. Written as DNA, the CDR3 is TGCGCCAGCACCGGGGGACTCGATACGCAGTATTTT. This gives the protein CASTGGLDTQYF.

The chain is built from TRBV10-3 and TRBJ1-2; 7 bases map to TRBD1. This CDR3 is 14 amino acids long. The ends lost 6 bases at V and 2 bases at J; junction bases unmatched: 6. In germline, CDR1 is ENHRY, CDR2 SYGVKD. The CDR3 spells CAIRRGQLNYGYTF. Written as DNA, the CDR3 is TGTGCCATCAGAAGGGGACAGCTCAACTATGGCTACACCTTC.

This chain joins TRBV9 and TRBJ1-6; 8 bases match TRBD1. J lost 5 bases, V lost 6 bases, and 4 bases had no gene match. The CDR3 contains 14 residues. Germline CDR1 reads SGDLS; CDR2 reads YYNGEE. The CDR3 here is CASTAGGNNSPLHF. CDR3 nucleotides: TGTGCCAGCACCGCAGGGGGCAATAATTCACCCCTCCACTTT.

The J gene is TRBJ2-1, the V gene TRBV6-5; D unclear. V was shortened by 5 bases and J by 5 bases, with 13 bases between the two germline ends. The CDR3 has 14 amino acids. The germline gives CDR1 MNHEY, CDR2 SVGAGI. CDR3 DNA: TGTGCCAGCAGTCAGCTAATTACAGACAATGAGCAGTTCTTC. Amino acid sequence: CASSQLITDNEQFF.

This rearrangement joins TRBV13 to TRBJ1-2, with D maybe TRBD1 (6 bases). V gave up 5 bases and J gave up 6 bases, with 19 bases separating them. The CDR3 contains 15 residues. Germline V gene lookup returns CDR1 PRHDT and CDR2 FYEKMQ (reference sequence). The CDR3 here is CASSPRLGSGDGYTF. In nucleotides, the CDR3 is TGTGCCAGCAGCCCGCGTCTGGGGTCAGGGGATGGCTACACCTTC.

The V and J genes are TRBV2 and TRBJ1-2; 8 bases align to TRBD1. CDR1 is SNHLY and CDR2 is FYNNEI in the germline V gene. V shed 0 bases and J 12 bases; nucleotides not matched to a gene: 12. The CDR3 is made up of 15 amino acids. CDR3 coding DNA: TGTGCCAGCAGTGAAGCCCCTCGGACAGGGCTGGGGGACACCTTC. It translates to CASSEAPRTGLGDTF.

This clone occurred once. This rearrangement joins TRBV3-1 (or the pseudogene TRBV3-2) to TRBJ2-3; TRBD1 agrees at 8 bases. This CDR3 has 16 residues. Germline CDR1 reads LGHDT; CDR2 reads YNNKEL (reference sequence). The ends lost 2 bases at V and 2 bases at J; junction bases unmatched: 6. The CDR3 spells CASSQQGGQDTDTQYF. The CDR3 coding sequence is TGTGCCAGCAGCCAACAGGGGGGACAGGACACAGATACGCAGTATTTT.

The rearrangement joins TRBV10-1 to TRBJ2-3, with TRBD2 as a possible D gene (6 bases). V was cut by 2 bases and J by 5 bases, with 14 bases left in between. The CDR3 has 15 amino acids. Germline-derived CDR1 and CDR2 are WNHNN and SYGVQD (reference sequence). CDR3 nucleotide sequence: TGCGCCAGCAGTGAGCCGGGTTTGGGGGGAGATACGCAGTATTTT. Translated: CASSEPGLGGDTQYF.

The chain recombines TRBV2 with TRBJ2-1; TRBD1 matches at 8 bases. CDR3 length equals 14 residues. J gave up 5 bases and V 6 bases, and 6 bases lay outside the gene matches. Germline assignment: CDR1 SNHLY and CDR2 FYNNEI. CDR3 in DNA: TGTGCCAGCAGCTCCGGGACAGGCAACAATGAGCAGTTCTTC. As protein: CASSSGTGNNEQFF.

V gene TRBV4-1 combines with J gene TRBJ2-7, with a possible D match to TRBD2 (5 bases). Germline V gives CDR1 MGHRA, CDR2 YSYEKL. This CDR3 has 16 amino acids. Trimming removed 0 bases from V and 1 base from J, with 13 bases in between. The CDR3 DNA sequence: TGCGCCAGCAGCCAAGAAGCGGCAGCCCGGTCCTACGAGCAGTACTTC. It yields the protein CASSQEAAARSYEQYF.

The chain couples TRBV14 to TRBJ2-1; no definite D call. The CDR3 contains 11 residues. The germline V gene encodes CDR1 SGHDN and CDR2 FVKESK. V shed 5 bases and J shed 9 bases, with 8 bases lying between them. In DNA, the CDR3 is TGTGCCAGCAGCAACCTAGTTGAGCAGTTCTTC. It codes for CASSNLVEQFF.

The chain is built from TRBV4-2 and TRBJ2-3; D is unclear. Germline CDR1 LGHNA, CDR2 YNFKEQ. There are 15 residues in the CDR3. Trimming took off 0 bases at V and 2 bases at J, with 9 bases between the two ends. CDR3 in amino acids: CASSQEWQLTDTQYF. CDR3 sequence (DNA): TGTGCCAGCAGCCAAGAGTGGCAACTCACAGATACGCAGTATTTT.

The V and J genes are TRBV24-1 and TRBJ2-2; D not certain. The V and J ends lost 5 bases and 2 bases respectively, with 8 bases between them. The CDR3 is made up of 14 amino acids. CDR1 is KGHDR and CDR2 is SFDVKD in the germline V gene. CDR3 coding DNA: TGTGCCACCAGTGGACACTCAAACACCGGGGAGCTGTTTTTT. It specifies CATSGHSNTGELFF.

The chain joins TRBV7-9 to TRBJ1-6; D is uncertain. The CDR3 consists of 14 residues. The germline V and J ends were trimmed by 4 bases and 0 bases, with 4 bases remaining between them. Germline V lookup: CDR1 SEHNR, CDR2 FQNEAQ (reference sequence). For the CDR3, the DNA is TGTGCCAGCAGCTCAGACTCCTATAATTCACCCCTCCACTTT. Translation: CASSSDSYNSPLHF.

In DNA form, the CDR3 reads TGTGCCAGAAGCAAAAATATACCGGGATATGGCTACACCTTC. Residues: CARSKNIPGYGYTF. The chain has TRBV5-3 and TRBJ1-2; D ambiguous. TRBV5-3 has ORF status, its function being uncertain. The CDR3 sequence is 14 residues long. With 4 bases removed from V and 5 bases from J, the gap between germline ends came to 15 bases.

J is TRBJ2-1 and V is TRBV7-2; D possibly corresponds to TRBD1 (5 bases). Germline V lookup: CDR1 SGHTA, CDR2 FQGNSA. The V end lost 1 base, the J end lost 0 bases, and 7 bases lay between the germline ends. The CDR3 is 15 amino acids. CDR3 sequence (DNA): TGTGCCAGCAGCTTAGGCGACAGCTCCTACAATGAGCAGTTCTTC. Protein product: CASSLGDSSYNEQFF. Based on the CDR3 plus reference TRBV7-2 and TRBJ2-1, the full variable domain is GAGVSQSPSNKVTEKGKDVELRCDPISGHTALYWYRQSLGQGLEFLIYFQGNSAPDKSGLPSDRFSAERTGGSVSTLTIQRTQQEDSAVYLCASSLGDSSYNEQFFGPGTRLTVL.

The rearrangement links TRBV24-1 to TRBJ1-5; no clear D gene. V lost 1 base and J 5 bases, leaving 8 bases between the germline ends. Germline CDR1 is KGHDR and CDR2 is SFDVKD. This CDR3 region has 14 residues. The CDR3 sequence is CATSDFMSYQPQHF. DNA of the CDR3: TGTGCCACCAGTGATTTCATGAGTTATCAGCCCCAGCATTTT.

CDR3 sequence reads: CASSRRPTTNEKLFF. The CDR3 bases are TGTGCCAGCAGCCGGCGACCGACAACTAATGAAAAACTGTTTTTT. The V gene is TRBV14, the J gene TRBJ1-4; D is undetermined. Trimming cost V 4 bases and J 0 bases, with 9 bases left between them. The CDR3 extends over 15 amino acids. Germline CDR1 reads SGHDN; CDR2 reads FVKESK.

The V and J genes are TRBV11-3 and TRBJ1-1; 7 positions match TRBD1. Germline lookup yields CDR1 SGHNT and CDR2 YENEEA. The CDR3 length is 13 residues. Trimming cost V 5 bases and J 1 base; bases outside gene matches: 1. DNA of the CDR3: TGTGCCAGCAGCCGACAGGGGAACACTGAAGCTTTCTTT. This translates into CASSRQGNTEAFF.

The V and J genes are TRBV10-1 and TRBJ2-7, with D possibly TRBD1 on 5 matching bases. V dropped 3 bases and J dropped 0 bases, with 6 bases sitting between them. There are 13 residues in the CDR3. Germline CDR1 WNHNN, CDR2 SYGVQD (reference sequence). The DNA for the CDR3 is TGCGCCAGCAGTGAACAGGTCTCCTACGAGCAGTACTTC. This sequence encodes CASSEQVSYEQYF.

The chain employs TRBV5-1 and TRBJ1-1, with 8 bases lining up with TRBD1. Germline V lookup: CDR1 SGHRS, CDR2 YFSETQ. The V gene end was trimmed by 4 bases and the J gene end by 0 bases; junction bases not matched to a gene: 5. This CDR3 has 15 residues. In DNA, the CDR3 is TGCGCCAGCAGCCCTAGGACAGGGTTGAACACTGAAGCTTTCTTT. Translation: CASSPRTGLNTEAFF.

The chain employs TRBV27 and TRBJ1-1, with 9 bases identical to TRBD1. J gave up 4 bases and V 5 bases, and 8 bases lay outside the gene matches. CDR1 is MNHEY, CDR2 SMNVEV, per germline (reference sequence). This CDR3 region has 15 residues. The CDR3 reads CASSPRTGGFTEAFF. In nucleotides, the CDR3 is TGTGCCAGCAGTCCCCGAACAGGGGGCTTCACTGAAGCTTTCTTT.

The V gene is TRBV5-1, the J gene TRBJ1-1, with a weak D call TRBD1 (5 bases). V was shortened by 1 base and J by 6 bases, with 16 bases between the two germline ends. The CDR3 has 15 amino acids. CDR1 and CDR2 (germline): SGHRS, YFSETQ. This CDR3 is CASSLYPGRGAEAFF. CDR3 nucleotide sequence: TGCGCCAGCAGCTTGTATCCCGGGAGAGGGGCTGAAGCTTTCTTT.

The chain has TRBV19 and TRBJ1-6; 7 bases line up with TRBD1. J gave up 2 bases and V 5 bases, and 6 bases lay outside the gene matches. The CDR3 is made up of 16 amino acids. Germline V gives CDR1 LNHDA, CDR2 SQIVND (reference sequence). The CDR3 DNA reads as TGTGCCAGTAGTGACACCGGGACAGCCTATAATTCACCCCTCCACTTT. As protein: CASSDTGTAYNSPLHF. The variable domain in full, completed from reference TRBV19 and TRBJ1-6, reads DGGITQSPKYLFRKEGQNVTLSCEQNLNHDAMYWYRQDPGQGLRLIYYSQIVNDFQKGDIAEGYSVSREKKESFPLTVTSAQKNPTAFYLCASSDTGTAYNSPLHFGNGTRLTVT.

As regards this clone: This sample also contains other DNA sequences that code for the same CDR3. The V and J genes are TRBV6-4 and TRBJ1-1; D is undetermined. The germline V gene has CDR1 MRHNA and CDR2 SNTAGT. This CDR3 has 13 amino acids. The V end was cut by 0 bases, the J end by 1 base, with 3 bases between. CDR3 coding DNA: TGTGCCAGCAGTGACTCCCGGAACACTGAAGCTTTCTTT. It is translated as CASSDSRNTEAFF.

V usage is TRBV5-1 and J usage is TRBJ2-1, with 8 nucleotides matching TRBD1. CDR1 SGHRS and CDR2 YFSETQ come from the germline V gene. The J segment lost 3 bases and the V segment lost 0 bases, leaving 17 bases of the junction unmatched. The CDR3 spans 20 residues. CDR3 sequence (DNA): TGCGCCAGCAGCTTGGGCCCAGGGGGCGAGTGGGTTCAGGGCTACAATGAGCAGTTCTTC. It translates to CASSLGPGGEWVQGYNEQFF.